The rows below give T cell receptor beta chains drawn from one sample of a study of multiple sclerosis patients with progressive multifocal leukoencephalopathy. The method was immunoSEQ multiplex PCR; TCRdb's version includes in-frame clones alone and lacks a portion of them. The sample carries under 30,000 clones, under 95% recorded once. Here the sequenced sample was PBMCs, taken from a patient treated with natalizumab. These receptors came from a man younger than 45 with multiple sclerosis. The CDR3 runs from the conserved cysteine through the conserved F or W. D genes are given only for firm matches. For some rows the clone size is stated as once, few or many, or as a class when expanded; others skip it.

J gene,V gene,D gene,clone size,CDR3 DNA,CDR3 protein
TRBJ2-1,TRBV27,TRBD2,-,TGTGCCAGCAGTTTCCGCGGACTAGCGGGTCTTAATGAGCAGTTCTTC,CASSFRGLAGLNEQFF
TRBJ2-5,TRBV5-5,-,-,TGTGCCAGCAGCTTACTGACGGGACTCCAAGAGACCCAGTACTTC,CASSLLTGLQETQYF
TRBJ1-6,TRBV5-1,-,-,TGCGCCAGCAGCTTGGCGGGGGCGAGTTCACCCCTCCACTTT,CASSLAGASSPLHF
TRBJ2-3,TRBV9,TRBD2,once,TGTGCCAGCAGCGTACATGCGGGAGGCACAGATACGCAGTATTTT,CASSVHAGGTDTQYF
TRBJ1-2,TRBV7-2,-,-,TGTGCCAGCAGCCTGGCCGCGGGGGTCGACTATGGCTACACCTTC,CASSLAAGVDYGYTF
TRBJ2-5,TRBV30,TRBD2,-,TGTGCCTGGGCCCAGCGGGAGGGGGAGACCCAGTACTTC,CAWAQREGETQYF
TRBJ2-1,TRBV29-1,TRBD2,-,TGCAGCGCCTCCCGACTAGCGGGAGCTAATGAGCAGTTCTTC,CSASRLAGANEQFF
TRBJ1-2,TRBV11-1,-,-,TGTGCCAGCTCAAACAGGCTTGGCTACACCTTC,CASSNRLGYTF
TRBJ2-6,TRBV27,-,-,TGTGCCAGCAGTTCATACATGAGAGGGGCCAACGTCCTGACTTTC,CASSSYMRGANVLTF
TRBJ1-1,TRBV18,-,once,TGTGCCAGCTCACCACCGGGTATGGGTTTGTACGTGAACACTGAAGCTTTCTTT,CASSPPGMGLYVNTEAFF
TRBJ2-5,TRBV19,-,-,TGTGCCAGTAGGGGCAGGGGAGCGGAGACCCAGTACTTC,CASRGRGAETQYF
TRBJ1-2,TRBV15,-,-,TGTGCCACCAGCAGAGGGACGGAGGACTATGGCTACACCTTC,CATSRGTEDYGYTF
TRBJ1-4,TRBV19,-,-,TGTGCCAGTAGTTCTGACAGGCGCGTGAGAAAACTGTTTTTT,CASSSDRRVRKLFF
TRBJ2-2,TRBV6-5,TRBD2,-,TGTGCCACCCTAACTAGCGGGAACACCGGGGAGCTGTTTTTT,CATLTSGNTGELFF
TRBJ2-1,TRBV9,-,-,TGTGCCAGCAGCCCGAGTCTAGCCTCCTACAATGAGCAGTTCTTC,CASSPSLASYNEQFF
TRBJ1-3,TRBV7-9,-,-,TGTGCCAGCAGCATAACAGGGAGCTCTGGAAACACCATATATTTT,CASSITGSSGNTIYF
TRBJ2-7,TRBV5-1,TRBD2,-,TGCGCCAGCAGCTTGGCGGCTAGCGGATACTACGAGCAGTACTTC,CASSLAASGYYEQYF
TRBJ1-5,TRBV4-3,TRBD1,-,TGCGCCAGCAGCCAAGATTTGGGACAGGGGGATCAGCCCCAGCATTTT,CASSQDLGQGDQPQHF
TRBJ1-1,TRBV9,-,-,TGTGCCAGCAGCGTAGGGTGGGGTTCACGGACTGAAGCTTTCTTT,CASSVGWGSRTEAFF
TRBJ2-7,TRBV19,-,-,TGTGCCAGTAGTACGAAGGGGAGCGGGTCCTACGAGCAGTACTTC,CASSTKGSGSYEQYF
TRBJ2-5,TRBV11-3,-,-,TGTGCCAGCAGCCGAAGAAACCAAGAGACCCAGTACTTC,CASSRRNQETQYF
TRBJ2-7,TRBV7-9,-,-,TGTGCCAGCAGCTTAGAGAGCTACGAGCAGTACTTC,CASSLESYEQYF
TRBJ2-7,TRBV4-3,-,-,TGCGCCAGCAGCCAAGAGATGGACGGATACGAGCAGTACTTC,CASSQEMDGYEQYF
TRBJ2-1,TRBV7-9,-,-,TGTGCCAGCAGCTTAGGGCGGTGTATATACAATGAGCAGTTCTTC,CASSLGRCIYNEQFF
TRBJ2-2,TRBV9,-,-,TGTGCCAGCAGCGTTTCCTATGGAATCACCGGGGAGCTGTTTTTT,CASSVSYGITGELFF
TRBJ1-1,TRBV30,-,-,TGTGCCTGGACAGATTTGAACACTGAAGCTTTCTTT,CAWTDLNTEAFF
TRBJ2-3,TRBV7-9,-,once,TGTGCCAGCAGCTTGGAACGGGACACAGATACGCAGTATTTT,CASSLERDTDTQYF
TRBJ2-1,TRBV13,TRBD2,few,TGTGCCAGCAGCCCACCTACTAGCGGAAACTACAATGAGCAGTTCTTC,CASSPPTSGNYNEQFF
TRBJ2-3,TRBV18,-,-,TGTGCCAGCTCTCGAGAGCGGAACACAGATACGCAGTATTTT,CASSRERNTDTQYF
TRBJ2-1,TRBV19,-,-,TGTGCCAGTAGTATGGGGGTGAGGTGGGTGAACAATGAGCAGTTCTTC,CASSMGVRWVNNEQFF
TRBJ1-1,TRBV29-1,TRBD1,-,TGCAGCGCTTTTTTCGGACAGGCGAACACTGAAGCTTTCTTT,CSAFFGQANTEAFF
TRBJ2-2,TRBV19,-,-,TGTGCCAGCCTCTCGGGGCCCGGGGAGCTGTTTTTT,CASLSGPGELFF
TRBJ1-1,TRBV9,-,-,TGTGCCAGCAGCGTGGGCCCTCTGAACACTGAAGCTTTCTTT,CASSVGPLNTEAFF
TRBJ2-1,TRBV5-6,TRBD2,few,TGTGCCAGCAGCTTGGGACTAGCGGGAGGTCTTGAGCAGTTCTTC,CASSLGLAGGLEQFF
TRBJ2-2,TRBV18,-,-,TGTGCCAGCGCTAGGTTGGATGGGCGCGCCGGGGAGCTGTTTTTT,CASARLDGRAGELFF
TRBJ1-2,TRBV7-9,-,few,TGTGCCAGCAGCTTACGAGAAGGCGTATATGGCTACACCTTC,CASSLREGVYGYTF
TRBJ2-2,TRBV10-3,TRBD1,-,TGTGCCATCAGTGGGACGGGACAGTCCCAAGTTAGCCTGTTTTTT,CAISGTGQSQVSLFF
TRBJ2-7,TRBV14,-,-,TGTGCCAGCAGCCCCCAAAACCCGAGACCCCCGAAGGTCTACGAGCAGTACTTC,CASSPQNPRPPKVYEQYF
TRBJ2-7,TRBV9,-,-,TGTGCCAGCAGCGTAGTTCCTGGGGCCGAGCAGTACTTC,CASSVVPGAEQYF
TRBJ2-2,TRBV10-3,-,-,TGTGCCACCCACCGGGGGTATACGAACACCGGGGAGCTGTTTTTT,CATHRGYTNTGELFF
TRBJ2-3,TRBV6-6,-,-,TGTGCCAGCAGTTACTCGGCTAGCACAGATACGCAGTATTTT,CASSYSASTDTQYF
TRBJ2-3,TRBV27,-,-,TGTGCCAGCAGTTTATTATCGGGGGGCGATGGAGATACGCAGTATTTT,CASSLLSGGDGDTQYF
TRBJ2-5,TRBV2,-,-,TGTGCCAGCAGCCCCACGGAGACCCAGTACTTC,CASSPTETQYF
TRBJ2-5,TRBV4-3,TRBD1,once,TGCGCCAGCAGCCAGGAGACAGGGTCTGGGACCCAGTACTTC,CASSQETGSGTQYF
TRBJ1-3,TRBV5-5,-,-,TGTGCCAGCAGCTTGGCAGGAGTCAGAGAGTCTGGAAACACCATATATTTT,CASSLAGVRESGNTIYF
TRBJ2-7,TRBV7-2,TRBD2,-,TGTGCCAGCAGCTTGGGACTAGCGGGACGGAGGGTCTACGAGCAGTACTTC,CASSLGLAGRRVYEQYF
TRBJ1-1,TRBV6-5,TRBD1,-,TGTGCCAGCAGTTACCGAAGATTAGACAGGGGGGCTGAAGCTTTCTTT,CASSYRRLDRGAEAFF
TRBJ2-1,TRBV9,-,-,TGTGCCAGCAGCGTAGAAGCGGGTAAGTCCGAGCAGTTCTTC,CASSVEAGKSEQFF
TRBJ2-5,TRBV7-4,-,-,TGTGCCAGCAGCTTAGTTCAGGGCCAGAAAGAGACCCAGTACTTC,CASSLVQGQKETQYF
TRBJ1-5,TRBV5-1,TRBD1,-,TGCGCCAGCAGCTTGGGACAGGGGGCGAGTCAGCCCCAGCATTTT,CASSLGQGASQPQHF
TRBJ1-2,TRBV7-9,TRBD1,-,TGTGCCAGCAGCGGGTTGCCTCAGGGGGCTAACTATGGCTACACCTTC,CASSGLPQGANYGYTF
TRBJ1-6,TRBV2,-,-,TGTGCCAGCAGCCTCCAGGGAGATAATTCACCCCTCCACTTT,CASSLQGDNSPLHF
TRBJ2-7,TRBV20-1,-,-,TGCAGTGCTAGCCAGGCCTACGAGCAGTACTTC,CSASQAYEQYF
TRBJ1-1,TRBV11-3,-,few,TGTGCCAGCAGCGTACTGTTGGGGGACACTGAAGCTTTCTTT,CASSVLLGDTEAFF
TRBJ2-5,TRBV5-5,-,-,TGTGCCAGCAGCCCGCAGGCCGCTGGGCTTCAAGAGACCCAGTACTTC,CASSPQAAGLQETQYF
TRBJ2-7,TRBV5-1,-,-,TGCGCCAGCAGCCCCCCGACAGCAGGCTACGAGCAGTACTTC,CASSPPTAGYEQYF
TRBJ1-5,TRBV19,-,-,TGTGCCAGTTCCCATGTTAGGGGTAGTGGGACCAATCAGCCCCAGCATTTT,CASSHVRGSGTNQPQHF
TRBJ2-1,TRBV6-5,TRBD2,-,TGTGCCAGCAGTTACCGGAGGACTAGCGGCTACAATGAGCAGTTCTTC,CASSYRRTSGYNEQFF